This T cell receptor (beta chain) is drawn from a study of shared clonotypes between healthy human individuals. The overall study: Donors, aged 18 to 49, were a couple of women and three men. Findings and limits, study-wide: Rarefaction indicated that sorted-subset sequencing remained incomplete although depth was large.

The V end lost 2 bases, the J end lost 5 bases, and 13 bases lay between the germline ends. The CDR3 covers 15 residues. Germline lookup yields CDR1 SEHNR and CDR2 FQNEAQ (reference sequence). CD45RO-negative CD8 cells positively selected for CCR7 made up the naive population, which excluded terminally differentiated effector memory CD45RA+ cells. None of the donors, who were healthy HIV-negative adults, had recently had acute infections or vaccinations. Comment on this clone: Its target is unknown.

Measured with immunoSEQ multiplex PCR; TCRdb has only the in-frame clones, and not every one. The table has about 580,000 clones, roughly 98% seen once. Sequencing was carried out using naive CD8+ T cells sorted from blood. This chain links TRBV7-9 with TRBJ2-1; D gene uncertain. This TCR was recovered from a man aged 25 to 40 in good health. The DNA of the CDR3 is TGTGCCAGCAGCTTATGGCTACGGCTGGACAATGAGCAGTTCTTC. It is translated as CASSLWLRLDNEQFF.